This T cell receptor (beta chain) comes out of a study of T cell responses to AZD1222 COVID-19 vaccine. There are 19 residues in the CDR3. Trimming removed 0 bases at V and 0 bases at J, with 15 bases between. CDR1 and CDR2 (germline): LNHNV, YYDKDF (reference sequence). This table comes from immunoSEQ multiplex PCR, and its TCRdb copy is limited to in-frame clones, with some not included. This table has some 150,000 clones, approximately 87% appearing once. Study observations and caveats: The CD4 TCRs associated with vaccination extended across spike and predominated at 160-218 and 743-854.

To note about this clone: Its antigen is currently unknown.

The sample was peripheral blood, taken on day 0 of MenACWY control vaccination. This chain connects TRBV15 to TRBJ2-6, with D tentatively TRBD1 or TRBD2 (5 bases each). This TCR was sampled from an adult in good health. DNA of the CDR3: TGTGCCACCAGCAGAGATCTCGGGACGACCAGCTCTGGGGCCAACGTCCTGACTTTC. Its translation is CATSRDLGTTSSGANVLTF.